This TCR beta chain was obtained from a study of shared clonotypes between healthy human individuals. This CDR3 region has 17 residues. Looked up from germline, CDR1 is MNHNS and CDR2 is SASEGT. The V segment lost 3 bases and the J segment 4 bases; nucleotides outside the gene matches: 9. TCRdb's table, derived via immunoSEQ multiplex PCR, lists solely in-frame clones and lacks some. The sample shows millions of clones, approximately 94% of them seen only once. Terminally differentiated effector memory CD45RA+ cells were left out of the naive CD8 fraction, which was CD45RO-negative and positively selected for CCR7.

The chain employs TRBV6-1 and TRBJ1-3, with TRBD1 matching 10 bases. This TCR was sampled from a man in his late teens or twenties in good health. Some clones in this sample may be carry-over from other donors' samples. The specimen was naive CD8+ T cells from PBMCs. The CDR3 nucleotides read TGTGCCAGCAGTGAGGGGGACAGGGGTATGGAAGGAAACACCATATATTTT. The encoded protein is CASSEGDRGMEGNTIYF.